The 14 T cell receptor beta chains listed next were all sequenced from one sample in a study of cytomegalovirus exposure and HLA in healthy donors. The PCR ran on 60 Vbeta and 13 Jbeta primers. TCRdb's table, derived via immunoSEQ multiplex PCR, lists solely in-frame clones and lacks some. The table includes some 150,000 clones, around 79% detected once. Sequences were obtained from PBMCs. Receptors originate from a male donor in good health and CMV-seronegative.

This rearrangement joins TRBV7-9 to TRBJ1-1, with D possibly being TRBD1 (5 bases). This CDR3 is built from 14 residues. The germline CDR1 and CDR2 sequences are SEHNR and FQNEAQ (reference sequence). V was pared by 1 base and J by 1 base, with 7 bases between. This CDR3 reads CASSLVQGNTEAFF. In DNA form, the CDR3 reads TGTGCCAGCAGCTTAGTCCAGGGGAACACTGAAGCTTTCTTT.

V gene TRBV5-4 combines with J gene TRBJ2-1; 11 bases fit TRBD2. The V segment lost 4 bases and the J segment 3 bases; nucleotides outside the gene matches: 3. The germline gives CDR1 SGHNT, CDR2 YYREEE (reference sequence). The CDR3 length is 15 residues. The CDR3 loop reads CASSLGLAVYNEQFF. The CDR3 coding sequence is TGTGCCAGCAGCCTGGGACTAGCGGTCTACAATGAGCAGTTCTTC.

The chain employs TRBV7-6 and TRBJ2-2; possible D gene TRBD1, 6 bases. The V gene lost 6 bases and the J gene lost 4 bases, with 12 bases spanning the gap. CDR1 is SGHVS, CDR2 FNYEAQ, per germline. The length of the CDR3 is 14 residues. In DNA, the CDR3 is TGTGCCAGCAGGCCTAGGACAGTCACCGGGGAGCTGTTTTTT. It specifies CASRPRTVTGELFF.

This clone was seen a handful of times. The chain has TRBV27 and TRBJ2-7, with 11 nucleotides matching TRBD1. The CDR3 loop spans 18 amino acids. Looked up from germline, CDR1 is MNHEY and CDR2 is SMNVEV (reference sequence). The V gene end was trimmed by 4 bases and the J gene end by 4 bases; junction bases not matched to a gene: 15. CDR3 region: CASSSRYTGTGGLYEQYF. DNA for the CDR3: TGTGCCAGCAGTTCGAGATACACCGGGACAGGGGGTTTGTACGAGCAGTACTTC.

The V and J genes are TRBV7-2 and TRBJ1-5; TRBD1 matches 9 bases. CDR1 and CDR2 from the germline V gene are SGHTA and FQGNSA. This CDR3 is 12 amino acids long. Unmatched junction bases numbered 4, after V lost 5 bases and J lost 11 bases. For the CDR3, the DNA is TGTGCCAGCAGCCTTCGGACAGGGGCCCAGCATTTT. It specifies CASSLRTGAQHF.

The table lists this clone with a count of one. Within the sample, other DNA sequences also encode this same CDR3. The genes are TRBV4-1 and TRBJ2-5; 10 bases fit TRBD2. This CDR3 comprises 17 residues. V dropped 1 base and J dropped 0; count of bases not matched to a gene: 5. Germline V gene lookup returns CDR1 MGHRA and CDR2 YSYEKL. This CDR3 reads CASSQGLLAGDQETQYF. DNA of the CDR3: TGCGCCAGCAGCCAAGGTCTCCTAGCGGGGGACCAAGAGACCCAGTACTTC.

The genes are TRBV5-1 and TRBJ2-3; 9 bases fit TRBD2. The CDR3 is 16 residues long. The junction had 7 bases not matched to a gene; V was cut back by 1 base and J by 4 bases. The germline V gene has CDR1 SGHRS and CDR2 YFSETQ. CDR3 coding DNA: TGCGCCAGCAGCTTGAGTAGCGGGGGAGTGGCAGATACGCAGTATTTT. Amino acid sequence: CASSLSSGGVADTQYF.

V and J are TRBV27 and TRBJ2-7; 16 bases match TRBD2. The germline CDR1 and CDR2 sequences are MNHEY and SMNVEV (reference sequence). The CDR3 has 20 amino acids. V lost 6 bases, J lost 2 bases, and 16 bases stayed unmatched. The CDR3 DNA reads TGTGCCAGCAGCAACAAGCGCGGGACTAGCGGGAGGGCCGTGGCCTACGAGCAGTACTTC. Its translation is CASSNKRGTSGRAVAYEQYF.

This clone has only one observation. The chain has TRBV5-6 and TRBJ2-3; 7 bases line up with TRBD2. V dropped 4 bases and J dropped 6; count of bases not matched to a gene: 11. CDR3 length equals 15 residues. Germline V gives CDR1 SGHDT, CDR2 YYEEEE. CDR3: CASSLMAVGGDTQYF. In DNA form, the CDR3 reads TGTGCCAGCAGCCTCATGGCGGTCGGGGGGGATACGCAGTATTTT.

Turning to this clone: The sample has other DNA sequences that encode this CDR3 too. V is TRBV9 and J is TRBJ2-3; TRBD1 matches 10 bases. The CDR3 totals 15 residues. Germline CDR1 is SGDLS and CDR2 is YYNGEE. V lost 0 bases, J lost 2 bases, and 0 bases stayed unmatched. The CDR3 sequence is CASSVGQGATDTQYF. CDR3 in DNA: TGTGCCAGCAGCGTAGGACAGGGGGCCACAGATACGCAGTATTTT.

This chain joins TRBV9 and TRBJ2-3; 8 nucleotides match TRBD2. Per the germline V gene, CDR1 is SGDLS and CDR2 is YYNGEE. The length of the CDR3 is 16 residues. Germline trimming cut 3 bases from V and 1 base from J; bases unmatched to any gene: 7. CDR3 protein: CASSAYGGAGTDTQYF. CDR3 coding DNA: TGTGCCAGCAGCGCATACGGGGGGGCCGGCACAGATACGCAGTATTTT.

The V and J genes are TRBV7-9 and TRBJ2-7; 7 bases fit TRBD2. Trimming cost V 3 bases and J 2 bases; bases outside gene matches: 4. CDR3 length: 14 amino acids. Germline CDR1 reads SEHNR; CDR2 reads FQNEAQ (reference sequence). CDR3 sequence reads: CASSLGGTTYEQYF. The CDR3 DNA follows: TGTGCCAGCAGCTTGGGGGGGACCACCTACGAGCAGTACTTC. Together with reference TRBV7-9 and TRBJ2-7, the CDR3 gives the full variable domain: DTGVSQNPRHKITKRGQNVTFRCDPISEHNRLYWYRQTLGQGPEFLTYFQNEAQLEKSRLLSDRFSAERPKGSFSTLEIQRTEQGDSAMYLCASSLGGTTYEQYFGPGTRLTVT.

The chain employs TRBV6-5 and TRBJ1-2; the D is unclear. Deletions cut 6 bases from V and 5 bases from J, with 13 bases between. The CDR3 totals 13 residues. Germline V CDR1 and CDR2: MNHEY, SVGAGI. The CDR3, as DNA: TGTGCCAGCAGGAACACAGTTTCATATGGCTACACCTTC. This translates into CASRNTVSYGYTF.

This clone has just a few counts. V is TRBV29-1 and J is TRBJ2-7; 10 bases agree with TRBD1. The CDR3 consists of 13 residues. Unmatched junction bases numbered 4, after V lost 6 bases and J lost 2 bases. The germline gives CDR1 SQVTM, CDR2 ANQGSEA. Written as DNA, the CDR3 is TGCAGCGTCCCGGGACAGGGGACCTACGAGCAGTACTTC. The encoded protein is CSVPGQGTYEQYF.